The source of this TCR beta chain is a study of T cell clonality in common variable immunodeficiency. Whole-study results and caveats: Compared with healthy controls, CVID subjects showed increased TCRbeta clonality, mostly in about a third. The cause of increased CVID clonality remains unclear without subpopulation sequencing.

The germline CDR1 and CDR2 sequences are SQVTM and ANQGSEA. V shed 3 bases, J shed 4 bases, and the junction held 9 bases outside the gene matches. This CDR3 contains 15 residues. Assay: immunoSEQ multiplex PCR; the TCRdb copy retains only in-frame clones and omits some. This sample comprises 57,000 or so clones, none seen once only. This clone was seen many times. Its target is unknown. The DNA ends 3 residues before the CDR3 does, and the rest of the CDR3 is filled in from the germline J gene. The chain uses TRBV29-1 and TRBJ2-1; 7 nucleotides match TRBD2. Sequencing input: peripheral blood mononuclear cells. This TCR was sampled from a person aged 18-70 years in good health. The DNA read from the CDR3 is TGCAGCGTTGACTCGGCGGGGGAGTGGTACAATGAG. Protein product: CSVDSAGEWYNE. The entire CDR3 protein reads CSVDSAGEWYNEQFF.